Following are 17 T cell receptor beta chains from one sample sequenced in a study of graft-versus-host responses after intestinal transplantation. No cognate antigen is known for these TCRs. Assay: immunoSEQ multiplex PCR; the TCRdb copy retains only in-frame clones and omits some. The sample shows some 90,000 clones, approximately 92% of them seen only once. Sequenced material: unstimulated CD4+ T cells sorted from spleen or lymph node cells, taken before intestinal transplant. These receptors were taken from a human donor who received an intestinal transplant.

V gene TRBV4-1 combines with J gene TRBJ1-5; 7 bases agree with TRBD1. The germline gives CDR1 MGHRA, CDR2 YSYEKL. The CDR3 is 15 amino acids. V shed 4 bases and J 4 bases; nucleotides not matched to a gene: 7. The CDR3 bases are TGCGCCAGCAGCCCCCGGGCAGGGGGGAATCAGCCCCAGCATTTT. Translation gives CASSPRAGGNQPQHF.

The chain carries TRBV28 and TRBJ2-7, with 8 nucleotides matching TRBD2. The CDR3 is 15 amino acids. In germline, CDR1 is MDHEN, CDR2 SYDVKM. The junction had 9 bases not matched to a gene; V was cut back by 1 base and J by 7 bases. CDR3 protein: CASSLYRAGGREQYF. The DNA for the CDR3 is TGTGCCAGCAGTTTATATAGGGCGGGAGGCCGAGAGCAGTACTTC.

The V call is TRBV28, the J call TRBJ1-5; 9 bases are shared with TRBD1. The V gene's germline CDR1 is MDHEN and CDR2 SYDVKM. The CDR3 is 15 amino acids. Trimming removed 9 bases from V and 4 bases from J; junction bases left unmatched: 10. The CDR3 protein is CASSQTGTGNQPQHF. The CDR3 coding sequence is TGTGCCAGTTCTCAAACCGGGACAGGGAATCAGCCCCAGCATTTT. The whole variable domain, filled in from reference TRBV28 and TRBJ1-5, reads DVKVTQSSRYLVKRTGEKVFLECVQDMDHENMFWYRQDPGLGLRLIYFSYDVKMKEKGDIPEGYSVSREKKERFSLILESASTNQTSMYLCASSQTGTGNQPQHFGDGTRLSIL.

This sequence joins TRBV11-1 and TRBJ2-7; 8 bases are shared with TRBD2. The germline V gene encodes CDR1 SGHAT and CDR2 FQDESV (reference sequence). The length of the CDR3 is 15 residues. Trimming cost V 3 bases and J 6 bases; bases outside gene matches: 10. DNA for the CDR3: TGTGCCAGCAGCTTTTTATTAGCGGGAAAGGGCGAGCAGTACTTC. It is translated as CASSFLLAGKGEQYF.

This chain connects TRBV9 to TRBJ1-6; D call uncertain. Trimming stripped 3 bases from V and 9 bases from J, with 19 bases between. Germline V lookup: CDR1 SGDLS, CDR2 YYNGEE. The CDR3 length is 16 residues. CDR3 residues: CASSATDRGGGSPLHF. The CDR3 DNA is TGTGCCAGCAGCGCGACTGACCGCGGAGGTGGTTCACCCCTCCACTTT.

The rearrangement joins TRBV18 to TRBJ1-3, with no clear D. This CDR3 has 15 amino acids. Trimming cost V 4 bases and J 0 bases, with 10 bases left between them. CDR1 KGHSH and CDR2 LQKENI come from the germline V gene. The CDR3 sequence is CASSRTSFSGNTIYF. Here the CDR3 DNA reads TGTGCCAGCTCACGGACTTCTTTCTCTGGAAACACCATATATTTT.

This clone has just one count. At one end the junction does not follow the germline gene, possibly because of a read error. The chain carries TRBV11-2 and TRBJ1-4; TRBD1 might be the D (6 bases). CDR3 length equals 15 residues. The germline V gene has CDR1 SGHAT and CDR2 FQNNGV. This CDR3 is CASSTLGAANEKLLF. CDR3 sequence (DNA): TGTGCCAGCAGCACCCTGGGGGCGGCTAATGAAAAACTGCTTTTT.

This chain uses TRBV10-2 with TRBJ1-3; TRBD1 matches at 7 bases. CDR3 length: 12 amino acids. With 3 bases clipped from V and 15 bases from J, the junction kept 8 bases outside the gene matches. Germline CDR1 and CDR2: WSHSY and SAAADI. The CDR3 loop is CASSETTGPGYF. CDR3 in DNA: TGCGCCAGCAGTGAAACGACAGGGCCAGGATATTTT.

This sequence joins TRBV19 and TRBJ2-2, with D tentatively TRBD2 (5 bases). The germline V gene has CDR1 LNHDA and CDR2 SQIVND (reference sequence). The CDR3 runs 15 residues. Trimming stripped 2 bases from V and 1 base from J, with 8 bases between. CDR3 sequence (DNA): TGTGCCAGTAGTATAACGGGGAGGAACACCGGGGAGCTGTTTTTT. Protein: CASSITGRNTGELFF.

This clone came up once. J is TRBJ1-4 and V is TRBV19; 7 bases align to TRBD1. Trimming removed 7 bases from V and 8 bases from J; junction bases left unmatched: 7. The CDR3 totals 13 residues. Germline assignment: CDR1 LNHDA and CDR2 SQIVND (reference sequence). CDR3 sequence: CASTASGQEKLFF. The CDR3 nucleotides are TGTGCCAGTACCGCCTCGGGACAGGAAAAACTGTTTTTT.

The CDR3 nucleotides read TGCGCCAGCAGCTTGAGTCCAGGTGAAAAACTGTTTTTT. Translating gives CASSLSPGEKLFF. The chain uses TRBV5-1 and TRBJ1-4; D is unresolved. The V gene lost 1 base and the J gene lost 7 bases, with 8 bases spanning the gap. Germline V gene sequence: CDR1 SGHRS, CDR2 YFSETQ. The CDR3 totals 13 residues.

V is TRBV30 and J is TRBJ1-1; D is uncertain. Trimming left V 2 bases short and J 4 bases short, with 5 bases between. The CDR3 spans 11 residues. CDR1 and CDR2 (germline): GTSNPN, SVGIG (reference sequence). CDR3 DNA: TGTGCCTGGAGTCGGGTCACTGAAGCTTTCTTT. Protein product: CAWSRVTEAFF.

In this sample, this clone turned up once. The V call is TRBV30, the J call TRBJ2-7, with D perhaps assigned TRBD1 or TRBD2 (5 bases each). Germline V gene lookup returns CDR1 GTSNPN and CDR2 SVGIG (reference sequence). The V and J ends lost 0 bases and 2 bases respectively, with 14 bases between them. This CDR3 comprises 15 residues. The CDR3 loop reads CAWSVAGTAPYEQYF. CDR3 DNA: TGTGCCTGGAGTGTGGCAGGGACCGCTCCCTACGAGCAGTACTTC.

The chain is built from TRBV6-1 and TRBJ1-1; D is uncertain. CDR1 and CDR2 from the germline V gene are MNHNS and SASEGT. The CDR3 has 12 residues. V gave up 5 bases and J gave up 0 bases, with 4 bases separating them. CDR3 in DNA: TGTGCCAGCAGTCTTATGAACACTGAAGCTTTCTTT. Translation: CASSLMNTEAFF.

This chain joins TRBV30 and TRBJ1-1; D is possibly TRBD1 (5 bases). V shed 0 bases and J shed 7 bases, with 15 bases lying between them. Germline CDR1 and CDR2: GTSNPN and SVGIG (reference sequence). The CDR3 runs to 14 residues. CDR3 loop: CAWSVLGGGGEAFF. In DNA, the CDR3 is TGTGCCTGGAGTGTACTGGGTGGCGGGGGTGAAGCTTTCTTT.

The chain links TRBV25-1 to TRBJ1-1; D perhaps matches TRBD1 (5 bases). The CDR3 loop spans 14 amino acids. V was pared by 4 bases and J by 5 bases, with 14 bases between. Germline lookup yields CDR1 MGHDK and CDR2 SYGVNS. The CDR3 protein is CASSADGGKTEAFF. The CDR3 DNA follows: TGTGCCAGCAGTGCTGATGGGGGGAAGACTGAAGCTTTCTTT.

The V and J genes are TRBV5-1 and TRBJ2-3; 7 bases are a match to TRBD2. Looked up from germline, CDR1 is SGHRS and CDR2 is YFSETQ. The V gene end was trimmed by 3 bases and the J gene end by 3 bases; junction bases not matched to a gene: 13. There are 17 residues in the CDR3. This CDR3 is CASSSGFGGSLTDTQYF. The CDR3 bases are TGCGCCAGCAGCTCGGGTTTCGGCGGGAGTTTGACAGATACGCAGTATTTT. The full variable domain, completed using reference TRBV5-1 and TRBJ2-3, is KAGVTQTPRYLIKTRGQQVTLSCSPISGHRSVSWYQQTPGQGLQFLFEYFSETQRNKGNFPGRFSGRQFSNSRSEMNVSTLELGDSALYLCASSSGFGGSLTDTQYFGPGTRLTVL.